This TCR beta chain was observed in a study of cytomegalovirus exposure and HLA in healthy donors. The overall study: Findings of an earlier analysis included more than 90 million unique TCR beta sequences from roughly 200 million T cells. Overall study results and limits: The investigators catalogued 150 or so TCR beta chains as cytomegalovirus-associated.

In the PCR, 60 Vbeta and 13 Jbeta primers were used. Here immunoSEQ multiplex PCR was the method, and the copy in TCRdb shows in-frame clones only, minus some. This table holds roughly 200,000 clones, around 80% found once. The V end lost 8 bases, the J end lost 2 bases, and 19 bases lay between the germline ends. Per the germline V gene, CDR1 is MNHNS and CDR2 is SASEGT. This CDR3 contains 15 residues. Remarks on this clone: Its antigen is not identified.

The V and J genes are TRBV6-1 and TRBJ2-7; D remains unclear. The TCR sequence derives from a man younger than 35 in good health and CMV-seronegative. Sequencing was performed on PBMCs. The CDR3 DNA follows: TGTGCCAGCCGGATGGGTCGAACAGCTGCCTACGAGCAGTACTTC. This translates into CASRMGRTAAYEQYF.